This T cell receptor (beta chain) was documented in a study of blood T cell repertoires in COVID-19 (dated by TCRdb to the early 2020s). A note on the overall study: Samples from collaborators originated in the United States, Italy and Spain and spanned both the acute and convalescent phases of COVID-19. The prospective study material was composed of cDNA or gDNA derived from T cells, B-cell-depleted T cells, or PBMCs. Samples were obtained from the ongoing ImmuneRACE study (first 160 participants) and from 1,200 or so subjects provided by 6 global collaborators. Where available, HLA class I and class II types were obtained from metadata supplied by the sample provider rather than from assay-based typing. Nearly every sample came with metadata listing a de-identified subject ID, COVID-19 status, age in years and sex. The repertoires were released in a freely available public database intended as a resource for research on the immune response to SARS-CoV-2. Deeply sampled blood TCRbeta repertoires from subjects exposed to, actively infected with, or recovered from COVID-19 were included in the dataset.

The table lists this clone with a count of one. Its specific antigen is unknown. Per-base qualities were not stored, and no clone one base away is much larger. Collaborating institutions collected whole blood in K2EDTA tubes following their own protocols. Collaborator samples were shipped for TCRbeta analysis as frozen whole blood, isolated PBMCs, or DNA extracted from either sample type. TCRbeta CDR3 regions were amplified from genomic DNA using the immunoSEQ Assay, a bias-controlled multiplex PCR. Concerning the study's data processing: The number of nucleated cells in each sample was estimated by amplification of reference gene primers within the assay. To quantify the absolute abundance of each unique TCRbeta CDR3 rearrangement, sequence reads were collapsed and filtered. For each sample, productive Simpson clonality was calculated as the square root of Simpson's diversity index across productive rearrangements. Sourced from immuneACCESS, this table was stored by TCRdb with only in-frame sequences that have V and J called. A share of the clones is absent; for the studies checked, an unresolved V gene accounts for under half, and the remainder has no known explanation. From that table come the V and J calls and clone size; the DNA was used to work out D and trimming. This sample holds approximately 170,000 clones; more than 65% were observed only once. About a tenth of the sample belongs to the ten largest clones.

The junction carries 6 bases between V and J, which are trimmed by 4 bases and 6 bases respectively. From the germline V gene, CDR1 is SQVTM and CDR2 is ANQGSEA. Its CDR3 holds 10 amino acids, cysteine through phenylalanine. The read is trimmed to its CDR3 DNA, 30 bases read in frame from base 1. Study-level results and caveats: Clinical and demographic metadata were provided uncurated, with the amount varying by source and participant.

The clonotype was recovered from a man between 65 and 79 years old with active or convalescent COVID-19. Here the chain combines TRBV29-1 and TRBJ1-2; the D gene is unclear. Sequenced material: peripheral blood. The bases read TGCAGCGTTGTCGGTAATGGCTACACCTTC. It codes for CSVVGNGYTF. Full variable domain (CDR3 extended with the reference TRBV29-1 and TRBJ1-2 proteins): SAVISQKPSRDICQRGTSLTIQCQVDSQVTMMFWYRQQPGQSLTLIATANQGSEATYESGFVIDKFPISRPNLTFSTLTVSNMSPEDSSIYLCSVVGNGYTFGSGTRLTVV.